Below, 15 T cell receptor beta chains from the same sample are listed, as sequenced in a study of T cells in Graves' hyperthyroidism and ophthalmopathy. Amplified regions were TCR beta CDR3 sequences from RNA transcripts. Primed by the HTBI set, a first-round RT-PCR was run on the TCR CDR3. TCRdb analysed the multiplex PCR reads with MiXCR anew, one entry per CDR3 protein. Here the sample spans hundreds of thousands of distinct CDR3 sequences, more than 15% being singletons. Sequenced sample: blood. The receptors come from a woman aged 18-29 years with Graves' hyperthyroidism.

This rearrangement joins TRBV7-9 to TRBJ1-6; unclear D gene. V gave up 3 bases and J gave up 10 bases, with 13 bases separating them. Germline V lookup: CDR1 SEHNR, CDR2 FQNEAQ (reference sequence). The CDR3 length is 14 residues. CDR3 region: CASSFVNSNSPLHF. The CDR3 DNA reads TGTGCCAGCAGCTTTGTAAACAGCAACTCACCCCTCCACTTT.

This clonotype occurred a few times. V is TRBV14 and J is TRBJ1-5; possible D gene TRBD1, 6 bases. The CDR3 is made up of 20 amino acids. The V end lost 2 bases, the J end lost 0 bases, and 23 bases lay between the germline ends. Per the germline V gene, CDR1 is SGHDN and CDR2 is FVKESK. The CDR3 sequence: CASSQTRRGGRGYSNQPQHF. CDR3 sequence (DNA): TGTGCCAGCAGCCAAACACGAAGGGGGGGTAGAGGATATAGCAATCAGCCCCAGCATTTT. The whole variable domain, remainder taken from reference TRBV14 and TRBJ1-5, is EAGVTQFPSHSVIEKGQTVTLRCDPISGHDNLYWYRRVMGKEIKFLLHFVKESKQDESGMPNNRFLAERTGGTYSTLKVQPAELEDSGVYFCASSQTRRGGRGYSNQPQHFGDGTRLSIL.

This clonotype was detected ten times or more. This chain joins TRBV12-3 or TRBV12-4 and TRBJ2-2, with D perhaps given as TRBD1 or TRBD2 (6 bases each). Between the trimmed V and J ends, which lost 7 bases and 1 base, there was a span of 16 bases. The CDR3 loop spans 16 amino acids. The CDR3 loop is CASNKGGGLNTGELFF. In DNA, the CDR3 is TGTGCCAGCAATAAAGGGGGAGGCCTGAACACCGGGGAGCTGTTTTTT.

This clonotype was counted ten times or more. This rearrangement joins TRBV27 to TRBJ1-2; 7 positions agree with TRBD1. The V segment lost 0 bases and the J segment 1 base; nucleotides outside the gene matches: 8. CDR3 length equals 17 residues. Germline V CDR1 and CDR2: MNHEY, SMNVEV (reference sequence). The CDR3 loop reads CASSLSVWDRLNYGYTF. In DNA form, the CDR3 reads TGTGCCAGCAGTTTATCAGTCTGGGACAGACTTAACTATGGCTACACCTTC.

This clonotype was seen repeatedly, ten times or more. The chain is built from TRBV6-1 and TRBJ2-1, with TRBD1 matching 7 bases. The CDR3 sequence is 15 residues long. J was trimmed by 3 bases and V by 5 bases; bases with no gene match: 7. The V gene's germline CDR1 is MNHNS and CDR2 SASEGT. The CDR3 nucleotides are TGTGCCAGCAGTTTAGGTACAGGGGTCTACAATGAGCAGTTCTTC. It yields the protein CASSLGTGVYNEQFF.

The V call is TRBV9, the J call TRBJ1-2; perhaps TRBD1 as D (5 bases). The CDR3 contains 14 residues. Trimming removed 4 bases from V and 7 bases from J, with 17 bases in between. CDR1 is SGDLS and CDR2 is YYNGEE in the germline V gene. CDR3 bases: TGTGCCAGCAGCATGCCAGGGTCCTCTTCTGGCTACACCTTC. Translating gives CASSMPGSSSGYTF.

This clonotype was counted ten times or more. The chain has TRBV2 and TRBJ1-5, with TRBD1 as a possible D gene (6 bases). V was cut by 3 bases and J by 6 bases, with 18 bases left in between. The CDR3 spans 16 residues. CDR1 and CDR2 (germline): SNHLY, FYNNEI. In DNA form, the CDR3 reads TGTGCCAGCAGTGAGGGGACTCGGGGGGGCCGTCAGCCCCAGCATTTT. Its translation is CASSEGTRGGRQPQHF.

This clonotype occurred many times. The chain employs TRBV11-2 and TRBJ2-1; D gene ambiguous. The length of the CDR3 is 12 residues. CDR1 and CDR2 (germline): SGHAT, FQNNGV. V was cut by 3 bases and J by 8 bases, with 8 bases left in between. CDR3 coding DNA: TGTGCCAGCAGCTTCGGGTCGGATGAGCAGTTCTTC. Translation: CASSFGSDEQFF. Full variable domain (missing parts from reference TRBV11-2 and TRBJ2-1): EAGVAQSPRYKIIEKRQSVAFWCNPISGHATLYWYQQILGQGPKLLIQFQNNGVVDDSQLPKDRFSAERLKGVDSTLKIQPAKLEDSAVYLCASSFGSDEQFFGPGTRLTVL.

This clonotype occurred many times. This chain links TRBV20-1 with TRBJ2-7; D may be TRBD2 (6 bases). The V end lost 6 bases, the J end lost 1 base, and 19 bases lay between the germline ends. Germline CDR1 DFQATT, CDR2 SNEGSKA (reference sequence). The CDR3 is made up of 15 amino acids. In nucleotides, the CDR3 is TGCAGTGCCCACTTCGTCGGGAGCCGTTCCTACGAGCAGTACTTC. Translation: CSAHFVGSRSYEQYF.

This clonotype was observed a few times. This may be a read error: a much more frequent sequence differs by one nucleotide. Here the CDR3 reads CASTISTGGYGYAF. The CDR3 coding sequence is TGCGCCAGCACAATATCAACAGGGGGCTATGGCTACGCCTTC. The V gene is TRBV5-1, the J gene TRBJ1-2; 9 nucleotides line up with TRBD1. From germline, CDR1 is SGHRS and CDR2 YFSETQ. CDR3 length: 14 residues. The whole variable domain, filled in from reference TRBV5-1 and TRBJ1-2, reads KAGVTQTPRYLIKTRGQQVTLSCSPISGHRSVSWYQQTPGQGLQFLFEYFSETQRNKGNFPGRFSGRQFSNSRSEMNVSTLELGDSALYLCASTISTGGYGYAFGSGTRLTVV.

The genes are TRBV19 and TRBJ2-2; D is unclear. Trimming stripped 7 bases from V and 5 bases from J, with 8 bases between. The CDR3 loop spans 12 amino acids. Per germline, CDR1 LNHDA and CDR2 SQIVND (reference sequence). CDR3 protein: CASTHRTGELFF. CDR3 nucleotide sequence: TGTGCCAGTACCCACCGGACCGGGGAGCTGTTTTTT.

This clonotype was observed many times. V is TRBV25-1 and J is TRBJ1-1; no firm D call. Germline assignment: CDR1 MGHDK and CDR2 SYGVNS. CDR3 length equals 13 residues. The germline V and J ends were trimmed by 1 base and 1 base, with 4 bases remaining between them. CDR3 nucleotide sequence: TGTGCCAGCAGTGAATTAGGGAACACTGAAGCTTTCTTT. Translating it yields CASSELGNTEAFF.

The chain couples TRBV7-3 to TRBJ2-3; the match to TRBD2 covers 8 bases. CDR1 SGHTA and CDR2 FQGTGA come from the germline V gene. CDR3 length: 15 residues. Germline trimming cut 5 bases from V and 2 bases from J; bases unmatched to any gene: 6. CDR3 coding DNA: TGTGCCAGCAGCGCCTTAGCGGGACCCACAGATACGCAGTATTTT. Its protein product is CASSALAGPTDTQYF.

This clonotype was picked up a small number of times. The rearrangement joins TRBV5-4 to TRBJ2-1; the match to TRBD2 covers 9 bases. Germline V lookup: CDR1 SGHNT, CDR2 YYREEE (reference sequence). V lost 1 base and J lost 9; bases outside the gene matches: 5. The CDR3 is 14 amino acids. The CDR3 DNA reads TGTGCCAGCAGCTTGCGGGGACTAGCTGGTGAGCAGTTCTTC. Its protein product is CASSLRGLAGEQFF.

This clonotype has only a few counts. The chain links TRBV12-3 or TRBV12-4 to TRBJ2-3; maybe TRBD1 (5 bases). This CDR3 has 15 residues. The V gene lost 6 bases and the J gene lost 4 bases, with 17 bases spanning the gap. The CDR3 nucleotides read TGTGCCAGCAGCTTCCGGGCAGGGTTGTCAGATACGCAGTATTTT. As protein: CASSFRAGLSDTQYF.